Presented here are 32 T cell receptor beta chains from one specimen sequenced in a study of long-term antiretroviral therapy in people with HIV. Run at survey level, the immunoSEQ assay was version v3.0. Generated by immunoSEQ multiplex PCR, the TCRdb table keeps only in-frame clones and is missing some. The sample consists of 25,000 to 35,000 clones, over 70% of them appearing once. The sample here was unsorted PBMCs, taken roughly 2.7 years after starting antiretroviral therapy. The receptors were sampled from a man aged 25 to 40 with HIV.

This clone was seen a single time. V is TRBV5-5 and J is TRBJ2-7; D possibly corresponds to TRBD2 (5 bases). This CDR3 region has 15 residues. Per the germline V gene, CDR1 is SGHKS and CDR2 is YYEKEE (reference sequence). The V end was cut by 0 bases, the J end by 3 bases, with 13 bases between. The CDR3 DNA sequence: TGTGCCAGCAGCTTGGACGATAGCGACTTCTACGAGCAGTACTTC. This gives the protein CASSLDDSDFYEQYF.

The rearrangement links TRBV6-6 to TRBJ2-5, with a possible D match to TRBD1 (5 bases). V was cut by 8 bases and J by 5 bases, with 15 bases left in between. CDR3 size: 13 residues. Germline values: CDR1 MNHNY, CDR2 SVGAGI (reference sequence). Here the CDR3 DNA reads TGTGCCAGCGAAGGGCATTCAGGGGAGACCCAGTACTTC. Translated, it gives CASEGHSGETQYF.

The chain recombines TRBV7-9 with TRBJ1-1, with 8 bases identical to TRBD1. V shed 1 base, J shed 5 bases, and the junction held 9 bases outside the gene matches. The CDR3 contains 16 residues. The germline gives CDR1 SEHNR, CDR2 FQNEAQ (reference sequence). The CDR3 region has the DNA TGTGCCAGCAGCTTAGTGGGAGACAGGGGCCTGACTGAAGCTTTCTTT. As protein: CASSLVGDRGLTEAFF.

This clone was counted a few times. The CDR3 is CASSYTSGSANEQYF. In DNA, the CDR3 is TGTGCCAGCAGTTACACTAGCGGGAGTGCTAACGAGCAGTACTTC. The V and J genes are TRBV27 and TRBJ2-7; 11 positions match TRBD2. In germline, CDR1 is MNHEY, CDR2 SMNVEV (reference sequence). CDR3 length: 15 amino acids. J was trimmed by 5 bases and V by 4 bases; bases with no gene match: 7.

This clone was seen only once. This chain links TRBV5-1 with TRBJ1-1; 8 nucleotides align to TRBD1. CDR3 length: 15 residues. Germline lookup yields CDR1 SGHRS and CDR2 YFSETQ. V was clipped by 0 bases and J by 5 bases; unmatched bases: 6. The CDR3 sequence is CASSLGSRGLTEAFF. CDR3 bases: TGCGCCAGCAGCTTGGGGAGCAGGGGGCTTACTGAAGCTTTCTTT.

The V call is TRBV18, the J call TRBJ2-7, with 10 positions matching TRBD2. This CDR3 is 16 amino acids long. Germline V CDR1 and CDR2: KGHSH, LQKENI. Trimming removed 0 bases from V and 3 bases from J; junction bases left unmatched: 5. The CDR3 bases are TGTGCCAGCTCACCACCGCTTGCTAGCGGGGGCTACGAGCAGTACTTC. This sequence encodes CASSPPLASGGYEQYF.

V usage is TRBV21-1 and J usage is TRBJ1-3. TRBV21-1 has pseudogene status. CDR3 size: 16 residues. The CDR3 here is CATVNKGRNSGNTIYF. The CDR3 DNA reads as TGTGCCACTGTAAATAAGGGACGAAACTCTGGAAACACCATATATTTT.

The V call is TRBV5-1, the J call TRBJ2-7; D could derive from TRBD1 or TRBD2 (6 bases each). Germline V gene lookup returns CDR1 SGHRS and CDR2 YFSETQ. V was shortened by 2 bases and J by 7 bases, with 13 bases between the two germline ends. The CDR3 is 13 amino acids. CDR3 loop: CASSFQGRLEQYF. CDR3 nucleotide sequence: TGCGCCAGCAGCTTCCAGGGGAGGCTGGAGCAGTACTTC.

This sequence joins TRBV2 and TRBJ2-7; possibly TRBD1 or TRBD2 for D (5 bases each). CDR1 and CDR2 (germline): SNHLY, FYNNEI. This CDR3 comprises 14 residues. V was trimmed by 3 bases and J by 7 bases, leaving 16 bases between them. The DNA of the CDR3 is TGTGCCAGCAGTGAGGTCCGGGGCGAGGCGGAGCAGTACTTC. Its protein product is CASSEVRGEAEQYF.

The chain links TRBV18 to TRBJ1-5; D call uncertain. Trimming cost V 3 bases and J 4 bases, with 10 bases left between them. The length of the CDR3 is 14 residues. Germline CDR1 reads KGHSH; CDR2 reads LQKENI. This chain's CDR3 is CASSPLGFNQPQHF. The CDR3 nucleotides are TGTGCCAGCTCACCCCTGGGGTTTAATCAGCCCCAGCATTTT.

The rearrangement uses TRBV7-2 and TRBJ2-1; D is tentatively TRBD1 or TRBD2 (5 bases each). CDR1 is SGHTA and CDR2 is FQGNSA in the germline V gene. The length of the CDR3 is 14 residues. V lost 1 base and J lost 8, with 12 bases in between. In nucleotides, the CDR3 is TGTGCCAGCAGCTTAGGGCCCGGGGCCCATGAGCAGTTCTTC. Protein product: CASSLGPGAHEQFF.

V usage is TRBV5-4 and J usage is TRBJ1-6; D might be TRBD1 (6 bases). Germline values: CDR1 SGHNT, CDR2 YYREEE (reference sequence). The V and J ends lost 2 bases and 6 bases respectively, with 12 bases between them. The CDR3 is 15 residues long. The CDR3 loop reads CASSLPQGSNSPLHF. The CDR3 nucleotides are TGTGCCAGCAGCTTACCCCAGGGGAGTAATTCACCCCTCCACTTT.

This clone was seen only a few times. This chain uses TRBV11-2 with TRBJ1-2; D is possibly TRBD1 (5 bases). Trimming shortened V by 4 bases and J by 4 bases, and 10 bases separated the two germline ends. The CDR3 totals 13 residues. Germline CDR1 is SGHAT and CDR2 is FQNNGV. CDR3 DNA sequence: TGTGCCAGCAGCTCGGTAGGGGCCTATGGCTACACCTTC. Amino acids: CASSSVGAYGYTF.

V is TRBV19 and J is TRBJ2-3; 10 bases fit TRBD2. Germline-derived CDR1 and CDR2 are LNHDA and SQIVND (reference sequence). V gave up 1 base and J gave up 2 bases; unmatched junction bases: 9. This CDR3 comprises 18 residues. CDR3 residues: CASSIGPSSGGPTDTQYF. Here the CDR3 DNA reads TGTGCCAGTAGTATAGGGCCCTCTAGCGGGGGCCCCACAGATACGCAGTATTTT.

The CDR3 DNA sequence: TGTGCCAGCAGCTTAGTTGCGGGCTACGAGCAGTACTTC. This sequence encodes CASSLVAGYEQYF. The chain joins TRBV11-2 to TRBJ2-7; tentative D call: TRBD2 (5 bases). There are 13 residues in the CDR3. Trimming shortened V by 1 base and J by 3 bases, and 7 bases separated the two germline ends. In germline, CDR1 is SGHAT, CDR2 FQNNGV. Using reference TRBV11-2 and TRBJ2-7 for the parts outside the CDR3, the full variable domain is EAGVAQSPRYKIIEKRQSVAFWCNPISGHATLYWYQQILGQGPKLLIQFQNNGVVDDSQLPKDRFSAERLKGVDSTLKIQPAKLEDSAVYLCASSLVAGYEQYFGPGTRLTVT.

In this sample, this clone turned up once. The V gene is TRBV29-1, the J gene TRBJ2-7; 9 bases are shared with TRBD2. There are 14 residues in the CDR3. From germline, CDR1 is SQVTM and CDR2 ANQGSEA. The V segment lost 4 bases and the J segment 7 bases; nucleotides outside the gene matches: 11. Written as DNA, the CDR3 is TGCAGCGTTGTGTGGGCTAGCGGGGCCGGGGAGCAGTACTTC. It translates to CSVVWASGAGEQYF.

CDR3 DNA: TGTGCCAGCAGCTTAGGACTAGCGGGAGAGACCCAGTACTTC. It encodes CASSLGLAGETQYF. The rearrangement uses TRBV7-2 and TRBJ2-5; TRBD2 matches at 10 bases. The junction had 0 bases not matched to a gene; V was cut back by 1 base and J by 4 bases. The CDR3 has 14 amino acids. Germline V gene lookup returns CDR1 SGHTA and CDR2 FQGNSA.

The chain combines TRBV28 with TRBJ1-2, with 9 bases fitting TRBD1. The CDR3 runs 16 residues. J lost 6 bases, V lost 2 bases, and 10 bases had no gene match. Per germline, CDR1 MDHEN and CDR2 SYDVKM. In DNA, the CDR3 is TGTGCCAGCAGTTTACGGGACAGGGTGGGAGTTAATGGCTACACCTTC. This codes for CASSLRDRVGVNGYTF.

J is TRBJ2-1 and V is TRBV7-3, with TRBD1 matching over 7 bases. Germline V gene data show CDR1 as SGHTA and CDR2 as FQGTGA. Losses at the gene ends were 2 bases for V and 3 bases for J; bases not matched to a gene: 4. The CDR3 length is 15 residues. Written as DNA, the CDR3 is TGTGCCAGCAGCTTAGGGGCAGGGGGCTACAATGAGCAGTTCTTC. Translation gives CASSLGAGGYNEQFF.

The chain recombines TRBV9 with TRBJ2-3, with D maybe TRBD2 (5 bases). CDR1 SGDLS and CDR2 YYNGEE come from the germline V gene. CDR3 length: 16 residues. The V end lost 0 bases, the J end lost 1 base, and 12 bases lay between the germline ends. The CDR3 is CASSVGLDSGTDTQYF. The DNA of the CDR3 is TGTGCCAGCAGCGTAGGGTTGGACTCGGGCACAGATACGCAGTATTTT.

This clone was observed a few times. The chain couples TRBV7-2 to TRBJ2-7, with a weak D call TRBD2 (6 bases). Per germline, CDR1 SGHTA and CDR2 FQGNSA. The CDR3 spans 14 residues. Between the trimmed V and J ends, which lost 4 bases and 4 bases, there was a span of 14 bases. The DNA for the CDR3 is TGTGCCAGCAGCTATGGCGGGAAGGATTACGAGCAGTACTTC. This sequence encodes CASSYGGKDYEQYF. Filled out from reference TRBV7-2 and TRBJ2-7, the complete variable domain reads GAGVSQSPSNKVTEKGKDVELRCDPISGHTALYWYRQSLGQGLEFLIYFQGNSAPDKSGLPSDRFSAERTGGSVSTLTIQRTQQEDSAVYLCASSYGGKDYEQYFGPGTRLTVT.

CDR3 amino acids: CASSQVAGVNTEAFF. The CDR3 DNA is TGTGCCAGCAGCCAAGTGGCAGGAGTAAACACTGAAGCTTTCTTT. The chain uses TRBV4-2 and TRBJ1-1, with D uncertain. This CDR3 spans 15 amino acids. The germline V and J ends were trimmed by 1 base and 2 bases, with 11 bases remaining between them. The germline gives CDR1 LGHNA, CDR2 YNFKEQ.

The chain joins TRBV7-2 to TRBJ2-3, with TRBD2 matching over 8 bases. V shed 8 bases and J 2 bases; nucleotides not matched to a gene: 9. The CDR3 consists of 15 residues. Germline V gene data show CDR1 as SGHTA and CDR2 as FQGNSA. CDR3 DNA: TGTGCCAGCCGGGGGGCGGGGGGCTACACAGATACGCAGTATTTT. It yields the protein CASRGAGGYTDTQYF.

This CDR3 reads CASSLGVGLETQYF. CDR3 DNA: TGCGCCAGCAGCTTGGGGGTGGGTCTGGAGACCCAGTACTTC. The chain carries TRBV5-1 and TRBJ2-5; D gene uncertain. The CDR3 is made up of 14 amino acids. Trimming took 0 bases from V and 5 from J, leaving 11 bases between them. CDR1 is SGHRS and CDR2 is YFSETQ in the germline V gene.

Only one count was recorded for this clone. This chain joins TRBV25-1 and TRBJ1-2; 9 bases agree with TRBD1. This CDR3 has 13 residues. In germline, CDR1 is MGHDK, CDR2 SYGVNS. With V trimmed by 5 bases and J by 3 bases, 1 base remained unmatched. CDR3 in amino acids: CASSWDRDYGYTF. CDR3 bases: TGTGCCAGCAGTTGGGACAGGGACTATGGCTACACCTTC.

The CDR3 loop reads CASTLSPASTDTQYF. In DNA, the CDR3 is TGTGCCAGCACGCTATCTCCGGCCAGCACAGATACGCAGTATTTT. V gene TRBV28 combines with J gene TRBJ2-3; D call uncertain. Germline V gives CDR1 MDHEN, CDR2 SYDVKM. Trimming stripped 7 bases from V and 0 bases from J, with 14 bases between. CDR3 length: 15 residues.

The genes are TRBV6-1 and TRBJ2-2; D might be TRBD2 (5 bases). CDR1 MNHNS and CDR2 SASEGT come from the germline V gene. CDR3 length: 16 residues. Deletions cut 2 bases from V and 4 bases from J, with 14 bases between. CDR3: CASSERPQAGTGELFF. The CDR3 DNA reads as TGTGCCAGCAGTGAAAGGCCTCAGGCGGGCACCGGGGAGCTGTTTTTT.

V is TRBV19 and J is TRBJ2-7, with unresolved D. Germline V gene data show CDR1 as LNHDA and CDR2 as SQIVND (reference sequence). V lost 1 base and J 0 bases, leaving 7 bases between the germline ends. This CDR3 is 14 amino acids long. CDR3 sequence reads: CASSIAGNSYEQYF. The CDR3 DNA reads TGTGCCAGTAGTATAGCAGGAAACTCCTACGAGCAGTACTTC. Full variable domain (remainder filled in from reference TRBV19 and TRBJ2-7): DGGITQSPKYLFRKEGQNVTLSCEQNLNHDAMYWYRQDPGQGLRLIYYSQIVNDFQKGDIAEGYSVSREKKESFPLTVTSAQKNPTAFYLCASSIAGNSYEQYFGPGTRLTVT.

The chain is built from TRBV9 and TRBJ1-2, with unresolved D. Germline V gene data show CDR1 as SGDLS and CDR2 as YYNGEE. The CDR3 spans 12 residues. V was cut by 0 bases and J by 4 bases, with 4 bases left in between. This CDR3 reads CASSVGVYGYTF. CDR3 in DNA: TGTGCCAGCAGCGTAGGGGTCTATGGCTACACCTTC.

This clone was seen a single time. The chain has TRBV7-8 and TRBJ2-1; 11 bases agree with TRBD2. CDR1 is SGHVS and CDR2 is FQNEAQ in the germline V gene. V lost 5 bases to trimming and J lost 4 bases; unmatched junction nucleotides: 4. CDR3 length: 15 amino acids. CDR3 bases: TGTGCCAGCAGCCACGGGACTAGCGGATACAATGAGCAGTTCTTC. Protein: CASSHGTSGYNEQFF.

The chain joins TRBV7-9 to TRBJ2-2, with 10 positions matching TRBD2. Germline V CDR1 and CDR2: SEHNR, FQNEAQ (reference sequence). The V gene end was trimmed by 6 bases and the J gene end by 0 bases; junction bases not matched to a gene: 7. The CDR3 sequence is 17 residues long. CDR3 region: CASSTTLAGANTGELFF. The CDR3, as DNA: TGTGCCAGCAGTACTACCCTAGCGGGGGCGAACACCGGGGAGCTGTTTTTT.

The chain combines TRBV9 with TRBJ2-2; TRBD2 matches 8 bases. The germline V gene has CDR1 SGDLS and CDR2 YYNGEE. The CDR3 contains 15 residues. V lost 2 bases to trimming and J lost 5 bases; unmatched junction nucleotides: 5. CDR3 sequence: CASSVGSGVTGELFF. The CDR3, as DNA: TGTGCCAGCAGCGTTGGTAGCGGGGTGACCGGGGAGCTGTTTTTT.